The clone carrying this TCR delta chain was seen more than once but under ten times. The TCRdb protein, from a much larger clone, departs from this DNA's translation at residue 7, likely by read error; the protein shown derives from the DNA. Vgamma9/Vdelta2+ and Vdelta2-negative gammadelta T cells were flow-sorted from PBMC for bulk sequencing. These data are taken from a study of γδ T cells in repeated Plasmodium falciparum infection. TCRdb reapplied CATT to the multiplex PCR reads. The sample lists 85,000 to 90,000 delta-chain clones, approximately 1.5% occurring once. CDR3 size: 18 residues. Trimming cost V 1 base and J 0 bases, with 18 bases left between them. The germline V gene has CDR1 TSWWSYY and CDR2 QGS.

This clonotype originated in a pool of human donors (malaria-infected and uninfected, not separated). Sequenced input: gamma-delta T cells from blood. The chain uses TRDV1 and TRDJ1; no clear D. Because TCRdb records no J gene, it was assigned here through a match of the DNA to germline. The CDR3 nucleotides are TGTGCTCTTGGGGAACCGGCGACTCCGTACGGATACACCGATAAACTCATCTTT. Its translation: CALGEPATPYGYTDKLIF.